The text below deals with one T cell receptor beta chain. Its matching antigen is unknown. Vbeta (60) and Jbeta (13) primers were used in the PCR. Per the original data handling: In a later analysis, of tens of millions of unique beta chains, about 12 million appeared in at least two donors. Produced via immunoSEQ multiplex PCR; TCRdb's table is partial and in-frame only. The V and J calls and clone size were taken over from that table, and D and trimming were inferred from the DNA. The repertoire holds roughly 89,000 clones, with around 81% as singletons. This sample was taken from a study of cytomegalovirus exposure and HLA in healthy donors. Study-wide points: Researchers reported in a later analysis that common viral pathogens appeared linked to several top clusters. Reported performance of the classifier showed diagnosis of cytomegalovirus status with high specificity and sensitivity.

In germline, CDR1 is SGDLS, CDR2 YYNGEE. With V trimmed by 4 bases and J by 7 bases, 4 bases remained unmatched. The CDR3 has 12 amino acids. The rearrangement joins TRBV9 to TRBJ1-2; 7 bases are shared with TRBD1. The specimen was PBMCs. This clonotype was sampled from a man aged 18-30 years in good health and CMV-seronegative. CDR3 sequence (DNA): TGTGCCAGCAGCTACAGGGGAGGTGGCTACACCTTC. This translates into CASSYRGGGYTF.